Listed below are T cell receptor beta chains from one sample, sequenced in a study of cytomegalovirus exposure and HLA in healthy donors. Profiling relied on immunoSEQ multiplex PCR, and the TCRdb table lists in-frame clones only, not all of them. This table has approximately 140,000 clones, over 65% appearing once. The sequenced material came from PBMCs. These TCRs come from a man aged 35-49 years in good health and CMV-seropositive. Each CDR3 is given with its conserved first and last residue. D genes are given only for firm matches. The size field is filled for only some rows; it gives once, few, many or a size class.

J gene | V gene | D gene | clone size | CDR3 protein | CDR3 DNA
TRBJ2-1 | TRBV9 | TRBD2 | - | CASSAGTSGSGNEQFF | TGTGCCAGCAGCGCGGGGACTAGCGGGAGTGGAAATGAGCAGTTCTTC
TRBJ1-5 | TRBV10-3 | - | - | CAISDTPTRGELDQPQHF | TGTGCCATCAGTGATACCCCTACCAGGGGAGAATTGGATCAGCCCCAGCATTTT
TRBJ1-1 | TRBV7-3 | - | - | CASSSLGGTEAFF | TGTGCCAGCAGCTCCCTAGGAGGTACTGAAGCTTTCTTT
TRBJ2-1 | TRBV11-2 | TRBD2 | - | CASSPRGWGLADYNEQFF | TGTGCCAGCAGCCCTAGAGGGTGGGGACTAGCGGACTACAATGAGCAGTTCTTC
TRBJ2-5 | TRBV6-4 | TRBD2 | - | CASSVTSGRAETQYF | TGTGCCAGCAGTGTGACTAGCGGGAGGGCGGAGACCCAGTACTTC
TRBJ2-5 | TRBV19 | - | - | CASRPTGGGETQYF | TGTGCCAGTAGACCGACAGGCGGAGGAGAGACCCAGTACTTC
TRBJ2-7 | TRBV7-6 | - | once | CASSPRGTNPTGEQYF | TGTGCCAGCAGTCCTAGGGGCACCAATCCTACTGGGGAGCAGTACTTC
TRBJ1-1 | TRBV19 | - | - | CASSKISGPGDTEAFF | TGTGCCAGTAGTAAAATCTCCGGACCGGGGGACACTGAAGCTTTCTTT
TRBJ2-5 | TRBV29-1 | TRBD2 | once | CSSGGDTGETQYF | TGCAGCTCCGGGGGGGATACCGGTGAGACCCAGTACTTC
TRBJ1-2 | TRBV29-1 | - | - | CSVVQGTRGYTF | TGCAGCGTTGTGCAGGGTACCCGTGGCTACACCTTC
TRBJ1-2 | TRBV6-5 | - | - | CASSHNYGYTF | TGTGCCAGCAGTCATAACTATGGCTACACCTTC
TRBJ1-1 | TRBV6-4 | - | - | CASSDSGGGSVAFF | TGTGCCAGCAGTGACTCGGGGGGAGGATCAGTAGCTTTCTTT
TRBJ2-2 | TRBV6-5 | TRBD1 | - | CASSYPGGDETGELFF | TGTGCCAGCAGTTACCCAGGGGGCGATGAGACCGGGGAGCTGTTTTTT
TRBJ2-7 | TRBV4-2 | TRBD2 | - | CASSHPGGLNEQYF | TGTGCCAGCAGCCATCCGGGGGGTTTGAACGAGCAGTACTTC
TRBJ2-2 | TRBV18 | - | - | CASSPRAGVGTGTGELFF | TGTGCCAGCTCACCACGGGCCGGAGTGGGGACTGGGACCGGGGAGCTGTTTTTT
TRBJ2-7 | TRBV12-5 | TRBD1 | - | CASGQGSEFGEQYF | TGTGCTAGTGGACAGGGGAGCGAGTTTGGCGAGCAGTACTTC
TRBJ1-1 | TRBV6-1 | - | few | CASSEAARNTEAFF | TGTGCCAGCAGTGAAGCAGCAAGGAACACTGAAGCTTTCTTT
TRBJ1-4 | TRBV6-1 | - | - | CASSELRGRTEKLFF | TGTGCCAGCAGTGAATTAAGGGGTCGGACTGAAAAACTGTTTTTT
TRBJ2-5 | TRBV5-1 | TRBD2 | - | CASSSGLAVETQYF | TGCGCCAGCAGCTCGGGACTAGCGGTGGAGACCCAGTACTTC
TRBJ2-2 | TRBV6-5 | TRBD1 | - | CASKRGQTSTGELFF | TGTGCCAGCAAGAGGGGACAGACGAGCACCGGGGAGCTGTTTTTT
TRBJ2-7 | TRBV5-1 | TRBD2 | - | CASSPGGREGLYEQYF | TGCGCCAGCAGCCCCGGGGGGCGGGAGGGCCTCTACGAGCAGTACTTC
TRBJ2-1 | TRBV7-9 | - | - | CASSPGAGRVEQFF | TGTGCCAGCAGCCCTGGCGCGGGAAGGGTTGAGCAGTTCTTC
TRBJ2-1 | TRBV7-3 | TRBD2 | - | CASSLTGTSGRVNEQFF | TGTGCCAGCAGCTTAACCGGGACTAGCGGGAGGGTGAATGAGCAGTTCTTC
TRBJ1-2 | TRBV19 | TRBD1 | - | CASSTDRGMGAGYTF | TGTGCCAGTAGTACGGACAGGGGAATGGGAGCTGGCTACACCTTC
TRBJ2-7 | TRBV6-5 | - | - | CASSYSRAQLLRQYF | TGTGCCAGCAGTTACTCGAGGGCACAACTGTTGAGGCAGTACTTC
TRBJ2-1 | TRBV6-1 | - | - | CASRIRFEEQFF | TGTGCCAGCAGAATCAGGTTTGAAGAGCAGTTCTTC
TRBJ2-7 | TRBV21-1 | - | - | CASSKGTRGFYEQYF | TGTGCCAGCAGCAAGGGGACTAGAGGGTTCTACGAGCAGTACTTC
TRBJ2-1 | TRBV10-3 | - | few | CAINTGYNEQFF | TGTGCCATCAATACAGGTTACAATGAGCAGTTCTTC
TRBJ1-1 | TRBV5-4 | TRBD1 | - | CASSPGTGWTEAFF | TGTGCCAGCAGCCCCGGGACAGGATGGACTGAAGCTTTCTTT
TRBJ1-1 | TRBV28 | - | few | CASSPGQRNTEAFF | TGTGCCAGCAGCCCCGGACAGCGGAACACTGAAGCTTTCTTT
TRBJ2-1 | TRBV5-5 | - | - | CASSHRLGSGGWVSYNEQFF | TGTGCCAGCAGCCACCGTTTAGGGAGTGGGGGCTGGGTCTCCTACAATGAGCAGTTCTTC